The 9 T cell receptor beta chains reported below all come from one sample, sequenced in a study of T cell repertoires in cytomegalovirus infection. Their specific antigens are unknown. TCRdb recomputed calls from the reads with MiXCR, one row per CDR3 protein. The sample shows under 300,000 distinct CDR3 sequences, approximately 22% of them seen only once. The input for sequencing was cultured PBMCs, taken from culture after CMV antigen stimulation. These receptors originate from a human donor in good health (CMV status not recorded). Some clones in this sample may be carry-over from other donors' samples.

Note on this clonotype: A much larger clonotype is one base distant, so this may be a read error. V usage is TRBV11-2 and J usage is TRBJ1-1; no clear D. CDR1 and CDR2 from the germline V gene are SGHAT and FQNNGV. The CDR3 runs to 13 residues. The DNA of the CDR3 is TGTGCCAGCAGCTCAGGAGGGAACGCTGAAGCTTTCTTT. It encodes CASSSGGNAEAFF.

This clonotype showed up many times. This likely comes from a read error, as the CDR3 has no conserved phenylalanine or tryptophan at its end. The DNA is omitted, as the CDR3 cannot be located on it reliably, and the CDR3 follows TCRdb's listing. The rearrangement links TRBV7-2 to TRBJ2-7; the listed D gene, TRBD1, was not tested against the DNA. The CDR3 is 8 amino acids long, termini counted. Germline loops: CDR1 SGHTA, CDR2 FQGNSA. The CDR3 here is CASSLPGD.

The V call is TRBV27, the J call TRBJ2-7; no reliable D call. V lost 3 bases and J lost 5, with 14 bases in between. The CDR3 runs 14 residues. Germline loops: CDR1 MNHEY, CDR2 SMNVEV (reference sequence). The CDR3 here is CASSFLGRRDEQYF. The CDR3 nucleotides read TGTGCCAGCAGTTTTTTGGGCCGTAGGGACGAGCAGTACTTC.

This clonotype was observed at least ten times. This chain joins TRBV12-3 or TRBV12-4 and TRBJ1-1; D may be TRBD1 (5 bases). Trimming took off 3 bases at V and 4 bases at J, with 9 bases between the two ends. CDR3 length equals 13 residues. The CDR3 nucleotides read TGTGCCAGCAGTTTCGGTAGGGGCACTGAAGCTTTCTTT. Amino acid sequence: CASSFGRGTEAFF.

The chain couples TRBV24-1 to TRBJ1-1, with D hard to call. Trimming removed 2 bases from V and 1 base from J, with 7 bases in between. The CDR3 totals 14 residues. Per the germline V gene, CDR1 is KGHDR and CDR2 is SFDVKD. The CDR3 region has the DNA TGTGCCACCAGTGATTCGGTGAAGAACACTGAAGCTTTCTTT. Translating it yields CATSDSVKNTEAFF.

This clonotype was seen repeatedly, ten times or more. The gene calls are TRBV7-8 and TRBJ2-1, with 7 bases aligning to TRBD2. The CDR3 sequence is 15 residues long. The junction had 4 bases not matched to a gene; V was cut back by 1 base and J by 4 bases. The germline CDR1 and CDR2 sequences are SGHVS and FQNEAQ. The CDR3 nucleotides are TGTGCCAGCAGCTTAGTTGCGGGAGCTTACAATGAGCAGTTCTTC. Protein sequence: CASSLVAGAYNEQFF.

This clonotype was observed many times. The chain combines TRBV11-2 with TRBJ1-4; no firm D call. Germline CDR1 SGHAT, CDR2 FQNNGV. Trimming shortened V by 0 bases and J by 6 bases, and 2 bases separated the two germline ends. The CDR3 consists of 12 residues. The CDR3 DNA follows: TGTGCCAGCAGCTTAGAGTATGAAAAACTGTTTTTT. Translation: CASSLEYEKLFF.

This clonotype has just a few counts. The rearrangement uses TRBV20-1 and TRBJ1-1; TRBD1 is a possible D gene (6 bases). Between the trimmed V and J ends, which lost 6 bases and 2 bases, there was a span of 19 bases. Germline CDR1 reads DFQATT; CDR2 reads SNEGSKA (reference sequence). CDR3 length: 15 amino acids. The CDR3 DNA reads TGCAGTGCGAGGGGCCAGGGGCCTCAAAACACTGAAGCTTTCTTT. It is translated as CSARGQGPQNTEAFF.

In its sample, this clonotype was seen a few times. The J gene is TRBJ2-1, the V gene TRBV4-1; D uncertain. V shed 1 base and J shed 3 bases, with 13 bases lying between them. Germline V gene lookup returns CDR1 MGHRA and CDR2 YSYEKL. This CDR3 region has 16 residues. CDR3 nucleotides: TGCGCCAGCAGCCAAGTAGGCAGGAAAGACTACAATGAGCAGTTCTTC. Protein sequence: CASSQVGRKDYNEQFF.